This entry lists 29 T cell receptor beta chains sequenced from one sample in a study of cytomegalovirus exposure and HLA in healthy donors. Primers included in the PCR were 60 Vbeta and 13 Jbeta primers. Some clones are missing from TCRdb's copy, which holds only in-frame ones; the method was immunoSEQ multiplex PCR. The sample consists of approximately 70,000 clones, roughly 75% of them appearing once. Sequenced input: PBMCs. The origin of the receptors is a man aged 55 to 70 in good health and CMV-seropositive.

The CDR3 region has the DNA TGCGCCAGCAGCACCGGGACTAGCGGGGGGGCTTGGGAGTACTTC. Translation: CASSTGTSGGAWEYF. This sequence joins TRBV5-1 and TRBJ2-5; 16 bases map to TRBD2. The trim removed 4 bases at V and 12 bases at J, leaving 9 bases unmatched. This CDR3 has 15 residues. Germline CDR1 reads SGHRS; CDR2 reads YFSETQ.

The chain links TRBV19 to TRBJ2-3; D remains ambiguous. Deletions cut 7 bases from V and 0 bases from J, with 11 bases between. Germline CDR1 and CDR2: LNHDA and SQIVND (reference sequence). This CDR3 contains 14 residues. The DNA for the CDR3 is TGTGCCAGTAAGACTGAATCTAGCACAGATACGCAGTATTTT. Encoded protein: CASKTESSTDTQYF.

This clone occurred a few times. The chain links TRBV5-1 to TRBJ2-3, with 12 bases matching TRBD2. There are 15 residues in the CDR3. V was pared by 7 bases and J by 4 bases, with 7 bases of the junction left unmatched. Germline V gives CDR1 SGHRS, CDR2 YFSETQ. CDR3 sequence (DNA): TGCGCCAGCTCTAGCGGGGGGGCCTCTCCAGATACGCAGTATTTT. Translating it yields CASSSGGASPDTQYF. The variable domain in full, completed from reference TRBV5-1 and TRBJ2-3, reads KAGVTQTPRYLIKTRGQQVTLSCSPISGHRSVSWYQQTPGQGLQFLFEYFSETQRNKGNFPGRFSGRQFSNSRSEMNVSTLELGDSALYLCASSSGGASPDTQYFGPGTRLTVL.

The genes are TRBV5-1 and TRBJ2-3; 11 nucleotides line up with TRBD2. V was clipped by 3 bases and J by 4 bases; unmatched bases: 7. In germline, CDR1 is SGHRS, CDR2 YFSETQ. CDR3 size: 16 residues. CDR3 sequence (DNA): TGCGCCAGCAGCTATACTAGCGGGGGTAGGCCAGATACGCAGTATTTT. As protein: CASSYTSGGRPDTQYF.

The rearrangement joins TRBV20-1 to TRBJ2-2, with D possibly being TRBD1 (6 bases). Germline V gives CDR1 DFQATT, CDR2 SNEGSKA (reference sequence). Trimming removed 6 bases at V and 6 bases at J, with 8 bases between. The CDR3 has 11 amino acids. CDR3 coding DNA: TGCAGTGCCAAGGGGGCCGGGGAGCTGTTTTTT. Translation: CSAKGAGELFF.

This clone showed up just a few times. The chain joins TRBV4-1 to TRBJ1-5; no clear D. CDR3 length: 14 residues. The germline CDR1 and CDR2 sequences are MGHRA and YSYEKL. V lost 2 bases to trimming and J lost 3 bases, with 8 bases between them. CDR3 nucleotides: TGCGCCAGCAGCCAATCGAACTTCAATCAGCCCCAGCATTTT. Protein sequence: CASSQSNFNQPQHF.

This chain links TRBV5-6 with TRBJ1-3; 8 bases map to TRBD1. Germline loops: CDR1 SGHDT, CDR2 YYEEEE. The CDR3 loop spans 13 amino acids. The V gene end was trimmed by 3 bases and the J gene end by 14 bases; junction bases not matched to a gene: 10. The CDR3 nucleotides read TGTGCCAGCAGCTGGGGACAGGCCCGGAAGGTATATTTT. Protein sequence: CASSWGQARKVYF. The variable domain in full, completed from reference TRBV5-6 and TRBJ1-3, reads DAGVTQSPTHLIKTRGQQVTLRCSPKSGHDTVSWYQQALGQGPQFIFQYYEEEERQRGNFPDRFSGHQFPNYSSELNVNALLLGDSALYLCASSWGQARKVYFGEGSWLTVV.

Only a few counts were recorded for this clone. CDR3 sequence reads: CASSLGAQAGNEQFF. The CDR3 DNA sequence: TGCGCCAGCAGCTTAGGGGCACAGGCGGGAAATGAGCAGTTCTTC. The chain links TRBV5-1 to TRBJ2-1; D perhaps matches TRBD2 (6 bases). The CDR3 consists of 15 residues. CDR1 and CDR2 (germline): SGHRS, YFSETQ. The V end was cut by 2 bases, the J end by 7 bases, with 16 bases between.

This clone appeared once. The chain carries TRBV5-1 and TRBJ1-5; D might be TRBD1 (5 bases). This CDR3 comprises 15 residues. Germline lookup yields CDR1 SGHRS and CDR2 YFSETQ. The V end was cut by 0 bases, the J end by 4 bases, with 11 bases between. CDR3 nucleotide sequence: TGCGCCAGCAGCTTGGCGGGGGACGGTAATCAGCCCCAGCATTTT. Amino acid sequence: CASSLAGDGNQPQHF.

The rearrangement joins TRBV29-1 to TRBJ1-4, with D perhaps TRBD1 (5 bases). Per the germline V gene, CDR1 is SQVTM and CDR2 is ANQGSEA. The CDR3 totals 13 residues. V was cut by 5 bases and J by 8 bases, with 15 bases left in between. CDR3 sequence: CSVHTPGWEKLFF. The CDR3 DNA reads TGCAGCGTTCATACCCCAGGGTGGGAAAAACTGTTTTTT.

The chain links TRBV7-9 to TRBJ2-7; 7 nucleotides align to TRBD1. After removal of 5 bases from V and 2 bases from J, the junction contained 3 bases not matched to a gene. In germline, CDR1 is SEHNR, CDR2 FQNEAQ (reference sequence). The CDR3 is 13 amino acids. CDR3 nucleotide sequence: TGTGCCAGCAGCCAGGGACAGACCTACGAGCAGTACTTC. Its protein is CASSQGQTYEQYF. The full variable domain, in which reference TRBV7-9 and TRBJ2-7 provide the parts outside the CDR3, is DTGVSQNPRHKITKRGQNVTFRCDPISEHNRLYWYRQTLGQGPEFLTYFQNEAQLEKSRLLSDRFSAERPKGSFSTLEIQRTEQGDSAMYLCASSQGQTYEQYFGPGTRLTVT.

The table lists this clone with a few counts. The genes are TRBV10-1 and TRBJ2-2, with 9 bases that match TRBD2. Per the germline V gene, CDR1 is WNHNN and CDR2 is SYGVQD (reference sequence). Losses at the gene ends were 8 bases for V and 5 bases for J; bases not matched to a gene: 6. The CDR3 has 14 residues. CDR3 sequence reads: CASSAGGETGELFF. CDR3 nucleotides: TGCGCCAGCTCAGCGGGAGGCGAAACCGGGGAGCTGTTTTTT.

The genes are TRBV2 and TRBJ1-5, with 11 bases aligning to TRBD1. In germline, CDR1 is SNHLY, CDR2 FYNNEI. V dropped 4 bases and J dropped 6; count of bases not matched to a gene: 5. The length of the CDR3 is 15 residues. CDR3 in DNA: TGTGCCAGCAGTGTGGACAGGGGGCTGAGTCAGCCCCAGCATTTT. Its protein product is CASSVDRGLSQPQHF.

This sequence joins TRBV5-1 and TRBJ2-1; tentatively, D is TRBD1 (5 bases). This CDR3 spans 13 amino acids. Germline V gene lookup returns CDR1 SGHRS and CDR2 YFSETQ. V lost 5 bases and J 3 bases, leaving 9 bases between the germline ends. The CDR3 here is CASREQDYNEQFF. In DNA, the CDR3 is TGCGCCAGCAGGGAACAGGACTACAATGAGCAGTTCTTC. The complete variable domain, with remaining parts taken from reference TRBV5-1 and TRBJ2-1, reads KAGVTQTPRYLIKTRGQQVTLSCSPISGHRSVSWYQQTPGQGLQFLFEYFSETQRNKGNFPGRFSGRQFSNSRSEMNVSTLELGDSALYLCASREQDYNEQFFGPGTRLTVL.

There are a few counts of this clone. V gene TRBV6-5 combines with J gene TRBJ2-1; 8 nucleotides align to TRBD1. From germline, CDR1 is MNHEY and CDR2 SVGAGI. V shed 4 bases and J 3 bases; nucleotides not matched to a gene: 5. The CDR3 sequence is 15 residues long. The DNA of the CDR3 is TGTGCCAGCAGTTTGGGACAGGTGGGCTACAATGAGCAGTTCTTC. Its protein is CASSLGQVGYNEQFF.

The chain has TRBV19 and TRBJ2-3, with 11 bases aligning to TRBD2. V shed 4 bases and J 2 bases; nucleotides not matched to a gene: 14. There are 19 residues in the CDR3. Looked up from germline, CDR1 is LNHDA and CDR2 is SQIVND (reference sequence). The CDR3 DNA sequence: TGTGCCAGTAGTAACCGACTAGCGGGGCAATCAAGGACCACAGATACGCAGTATTTT. Its protein is CASSNRLAGQSRTTDTQYF.

This clone came up once. V usage is TRBV5-1 and J usage is TRBJ2-1; 13 nucleotides line up with TRBD2. CDR1 is SGHRS and CDR2 is YFSETQ in the germline V gene. CDR3 length: 18 residues. V was pared by 4 bases and J by 0 bases, with 7 bases of the junction left unmatched. CDR3 coding DNA: TGCGCCAGCAGCCCGGGGACTAGCGGGACGAGCTCCTACAATGAGCAGTTCTTC. This codes for CASSPGTSGTSSYNEQFF.

The rearrangement joins TRBV25-1 to TRBJ1-1; D uncertain. V was shortened by 0 bases and J by 2 bases, with 4 bases between the two germline ends. Germline CDR1 and CDR2: MGHDK and SYGVNS. The CDR3 totals 13 residues. CDR3 DNA: TGTGCCAGCAGTGAATATTCAAACACTGAAGCTTTCTTT. Residues: CASSEYSNTEAFF.

This clone occurred a few times. This sequence joins TRBV13 and TRBJ1-1, with no clear D. The V end was cut by 6 bases, the J end by 0 bases, with 23 bases between. This CDR3 has 18 amino acids. The V gene's germline CDR1 is PRHDT and CDR2 FYEKMQ (reference sequence). The CDR3 DNA is TGTGCCAGCAGATCGGGTCGTCCCCTCTCGGATATGAACACTGAAGCTTTCTTT. Translating gives CASRSGRPLSDMNTEAFF.

The J gene is TRBJ1-1, the V gene TRBV6-5; D is unclear. Germline assignment: CDR1 MNHEY and CDR2 SVGAGI. This CDR3 is built from 13 residues. V gave up 2 bases and J gave up 6 bases, with 10 bases separating them. CDR3 protein: CASSYDRQAEAFF. The DNA of the CDR3 is TGTGCCAGCAGTTACGACCGTCAGGCTGAAGCTTTCTTT.

In regard to this clone: The junction does not match germline at one end; this may be a read error. The sample holds other DNA sequences that translate to the same CDR3. The gene calls are TRBV10-3 and TRBJ2-5; 8 bases agree with TRBD1. The V gene's germline CDR1 is ENHRY and CDR2 SYGVKD. This CDR3 has 14 residues. As DNA, the CDR3 is TGTGCCAACAGTAAGCACGGACAGGGAGAGACCCAGTACTTC. Residues: CANSKHGQGETQYF.

The chain combines TRBV5-4 with TRBJ1-1; D is undetermined. Trimming left V 2 bases short and J 2 bases short, with 19 bases between. This CDR3 has 17 amino acids. From germline, CDR1 is SGHNT and CDR2 YYREEE (reference sequence). As DNA, the CDR3 is TGTGCCAGCAGCTTTCCGGGAGCCGAAGCGGCAAACACTGAAGCTTTCTTT. Its protein is CASSFPGAEAANTEAFF. Looking up the rest from reference TRBV5-4 and TRBJ1-1 gives the full variable domain: ETGVTQSPTHLIKTRGQQVTLRCSSQSGHNTVSWYQQALGQGPQFIFQYYREEENGRGNFPPRFSGLQFPNYSSELNVNALELDDSALYLCASSFPGAEAANTEAFFGQGTRLTVV.

In this sample, this clone turned up once. V and J are TRBV5-1 and TRBJ2-7; D not resolved. Germline V gives CDR1 SGHRS, CDR2 YFSETQ. V was shortened by 4 bases and J by 0 bases, with 14 bases between the two germline ends. The CDR3 totals 15 residues. CDR3 DNA sequence: TGCGCCAGCAGCCTAGACCCGGGTACCTCCTACGAGCAGTACTTC. It yields the protein CASSLDPGTSYEQYF.

This clone was found a few times. CDR3 coding DNA: TGTGCCAGCAAACGGACAGAGAGCACAGATACGCAGTATTTT. This gives the protein CASKRTESTDTQYF. The rearrangement joins TRBV6-1 to TRBJ2-3, with D tentatively TRBD1 (6 bases). The CDR3 is made up of 14 amino acids. Trimming cost V 7 bases and J 0 bases, with 11 bases left between them. Germline values: CDR1 MNHNS, CDR2 SASEGT.

The rearrangement uses TRBV7-8 and TRBJ2-1; TRBD1 matches 8 bases. Germline V gives CDR1 SGHVS, CDR2 FQNEAQ. The CDR3 totals 13 residues. J gave up 9 bases and V 5 bases, and 6 bases lay outside the gene matches. DNA for the CDR3: TGTGCCAGCAGCCGCCAAGGGACAGGTGAGCAGTTCTTC. Its protein is CASSRQGTGEQFF.

A remark on this clone: Other DNA sequences in the sample encode the same CDR3. The V call is TRBV6-5, the J call TRBJ2-7; D is possibly TRBD1 (6 bases). V was clipped by 4 bases and J by 1 base, with 8 bases between them. The germline V gene encodes CDR1 MNHEY and CDR2 SVGAGI. The CDR3 contains 13 residues. The CDR3 DNA reads TGTGCCAGCAGTTCGGGACAATCCTACGAGCAGTACTTC. This sequence encodes CASSSGQSYEQYF.

This clone has just a few counts. The genes are TRBV7-2 and TRBJ1-4, with D perhaps matching TRBD1 (5 bases). CDR3 length: 14 amino acids. The V end was cut by 6 bases, the J end by 1 base, with 9 bases between. CDR1 is SGHTA, CDR2 FQGNSA, per germline. The CDR3 nucleotides read TGTGCCAGCAGAAAAGACAGAACTAATGAAAAACTGTTTTTT. Translation: CASRKDRTNEKLFF.

The chain is built from TRBV7-9 and TRBJ1-1; TRBD1 might be the D (6 bases). Trimming removed 1 base at V and 6 bases at J, with 9 bases between. The CDR3 length is 13 residues. Germline V CDR1 and CDR2: SEHNR, FQNEAQ (reference sequence). CDR3: CASSLGAGAEAFF. The CDR3 DNA reads TGTGCCAGCAGCTTAGGAGCAGGGGCTGAAGCTTTCTTT.

The chain couples TRBV5-1 to TRBJ2-1; weak D call: TRBD2 (5 bases). CDR1 SGHRS and CDR2 YFSETQ come from the germline V gene. The CDR3 covers 14 residues. The V end lost 0 bases, the J end lost 5 bases, and 9 bases lay between the germline ends. CDR3 region: CASSLGLQNNEQFF. CDR3 nucleotide sequence: TGCGCCAGCAGCTTGGGACTACAGAACAATGAGCAGTTCTTC.